This T cell receptor beta chain was recorded in a study of neurological immune-mediated disorders. This clonotype showed up just a few times. The antigen is undetermined. 5'RACE employing 10-nucleotide random UMIs yielded the cDNA. TCRdb recomputed calls from the 5' RACE reads with MiXCR, one row per CDR3 protein. The sample consists of about 48,000 distinct CDR3 sequences, about 26% of them appearing once. The germline CDR1 and CDR2 sequences are LGHDT and YNNKEL (reference sequence). The trim removed 4 bases at V and 13 bases at J, leaving 7 bases unmatched. There are 13 residues in the CDR3. Study results and limitations: HTLV-1-associated myelopathy had the most TCR clonal expansion, while multiple sclerosis had the least, a level that fell below healthy controls. Private repertoires in all groups were suggested by the finding that expanded clones across subjects shared no CDR3 amino acid sequences.

It was from 2 million PBMCs stored at -80 C that the unsorted libraries were obtained. The TCR comes from a woman in her 70s in good health. Sequenced: PBMCs. This chain links TRBV3-1 with TRBJ1-6; 7 bases are a match to TRBD1. CDR3 bases: TGTGCCAGCAGCCCCGCGACAGGGAACCCCCTCCACTTT. Its translation: CASSPATGNPLHF.